This T cell receptor (beta chain) is from a study of shared clonotypes between healthy human individuals. Both subsets, CD45RA+ naive and CD45RA-negative memory, were split from the CD4+ cells. J gave up 1 base and V 1 base, and 2 bases lay outside the gene matches. The CDR3 is 16 amino acids. Germline loops: CDR1 MNHNY, CDR2 SVGAGI (reference sequence). For sorted subsets, roughly 200 ng DNA per replicate equaled approximately 32,000 T cell genomes. This table comes from immunoSEQ multiplex PCR, and its TCRdb copy is limited to in-frame clones, with some not included. This sample carries some 1.5 million clones, 95% to 99% of them seen once, and the ten largest clones take approximately 0.44%.

The sequenced sample consisted of naive CD4+ T cells sorted from blood. Indicated subset: CD45RA+ positively selected. The chain joins TRBV6-6 to TRBJ2-2, with 8 positions matching TRBD1. The sequence was obtained from a man aged 25 to 40 in good health. CDR3 amino acids: CASSYFGTGNTGELFF. CDR3 DNA: TGTGCCAGCAGTTACTTCGGGACAGGGAACACCGGGGAGCTGTTTTTT.